The clone carrying this TCR beta chain came up once. Its matching antigen is unknown. The source of the sample is a study of T cell responses to AZD1222 COVID-19 vaccine. Some clones are missing from TCRdb's copy, which holds only in-frame ones; the method was immunoSEQ multiplex PCR. The repertoire holds 98,000 or so clones, with around nine tenths as singletons. Study findings and constraints: Only a handful of AZD1222 recipients, six or seven in all, had baseline seropositivity. Clonal diversity was possibly underestimated; the donors were predominantly white British and more often female.

The V end was cut by 6 bases, the J end by 1 base, with 9 bases between. The CDR3 is 13 amino acids. The sequence was collected from an adult who received the MenACWY meningococcal vaccine as a control. This sequence joins TRBV12-3 or TRBV12-4 and TRBJ1-1; a weak D match, TRBD1 (6 bases). The sequences come from peripheral blood, collected 28 days after the second dose of the MenACWY control vaccine. Here the CDR3 DNA reads TGTGCCAGCAGCCTACAGGGGAACACTGAAGCTTTCTTT. It is translated as CASSLQGNTEAFF.